This T cell receptor (beta chain) was retrieved from a study of shared clonotypes between healthy human individuals. As for this clone: Its antigen is unidentified.

CD8 cells regarded as naive lacked CD45RO, were positively chosen for CCR7, and omitted terminally differentiated effector memory CD45RA+ cells. Study-level findings and limits: Sequencing of the sorted subsets was shown by rarefaction to be incomplete despite large depth. Sampling included only blood; tissue repertoires likely differ.

Sorted-subset replicate PCRs used 200 ng of genomic DNA. This amount corresponded to about 30,000 T cell genomes. Original data processing: Filtering differed because ImmunoSEQ produced junction-only sequences that carried no quality scores. Measured with immunoSEQ multiplex PCR; TCRdb has only the in-frame clones, and not every one. The V and J calls and clone size were taken over from that table, and D and trimming were inferred from the DNA. The sample lists roughly 2,000,000 clones, roughly 94% occurring once. Sequenced input: naive CD8+ T cells sorted from blood. This receptor was taken from a man younger than 35 in good health.

Here the CDR3 reads CASSLDGGRPLGGANVLTF. Here the CDR3 DNA reads TGTGCCAGCAGCTTGGACGGAGGCCGCCCTTTGGGGGGGGCCAACGTCCTGACTTTC. The chain carries TRBV5-8 and TRBJ2-6, with D maybe TRBD2 (5 bases). Germline V gene data show CDR1 as SGHTS and CDR2 as YDEGEE. The ends were cut back, 0 bases at V and 4 bases at J, with 20 bases in the middle. This CDR3 spans 19 amino acids.